This TCR beta chain emerged from a study of a mutant IDH1 vaccine in newly diagnosed glioma. The wider study: Vaccines were begun 4-6 weeks after radiotherapy alone, or with temozolomide cycles. Most patients had radiochemotherapy with temozolomide before enrollment; others had one alone. Whole-study results and caveats: Pseudoprogression seemingly bore no relation to changes in top peripheral T cell clonotypes.

Clones were sequenced by immunoSEQ multiplex PCR, and TCRdb holds only the in-frame ones, with some missing. The sample lists tens of thousands of clones, roughly 79% seen once, with roughly 12% in the top ten. Time point of the sample: week 5, during vaccination. The investigators gave 300 ug of mutant IDH1 20-mer peptide in each vaccine dose, together with topical imiquimod. In every donor, the tumor was a new WHO grade 3 or 4 IDH1-mutant, ATRX-lost astrocytoma. In the case of this clone: The antigen is undetermined.

Trimming took 5 bases from V and 5 from J, leaving 15 bases between them. CDR3 length: 15 residues. CDR1 and CDR2 (germline): LNHDA, SQIVND (reference sequence). Sample: PBMCs, taken from a glioma patient whose treatment included an IDH1 peptide vaccine. The receptor's source is a man in his forties or fifties with glioma. The chain is built from TRBV19 and TRBJ1-4; D might be TRBD1 (5 bases). This CDR3 reads CASSGDGSRNEKLFF. In DNA, the CDR3 is TGTGCCAGTAGTGGGGACGGAAGCCGAAATGAAAAACTGTTTTTT.